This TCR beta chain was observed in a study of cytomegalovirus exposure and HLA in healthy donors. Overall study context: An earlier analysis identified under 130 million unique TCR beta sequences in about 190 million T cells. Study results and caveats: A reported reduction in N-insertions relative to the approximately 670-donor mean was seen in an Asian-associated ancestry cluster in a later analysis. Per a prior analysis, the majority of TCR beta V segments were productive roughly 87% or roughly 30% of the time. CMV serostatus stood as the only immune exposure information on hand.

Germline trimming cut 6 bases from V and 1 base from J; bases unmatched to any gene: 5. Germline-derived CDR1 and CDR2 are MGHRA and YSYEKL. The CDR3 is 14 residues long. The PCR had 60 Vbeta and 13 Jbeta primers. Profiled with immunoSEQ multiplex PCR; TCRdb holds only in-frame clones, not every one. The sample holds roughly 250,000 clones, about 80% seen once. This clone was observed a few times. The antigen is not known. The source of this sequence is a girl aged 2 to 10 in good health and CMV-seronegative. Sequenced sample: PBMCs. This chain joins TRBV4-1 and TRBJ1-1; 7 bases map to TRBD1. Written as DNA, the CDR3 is TGCGCCAGCAGTCTACAGGGGAGGAACACTGAAGCTTTCTTT. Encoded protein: CASSLQGRNTEAFF.